Listed here are 3 T cell receptor beta chains from one sample, sequenced in a study of T cell repertoires in cytomegalovirus infection. Using its own MiXCR run on the reads, TCRdb lists one record per CDR3 protein. The sample yields about 110,000 distinct CDR3 sequences, 29% seen once. What these receptors recognize is not known. The sequencing used CD8+ T cells from cultured PBMCs, collected from culture after CMV antigen stimulation. The source is a human donor in good health (CMV status not recorded). Some clones in this sample may be carry-over from other donors' samples.

This clonotype was observed a handful of times. The chain employs TRBV19 and TRBJ1-2, with TRBD1 matching 7 bases. The CDR3 loop spans 14 amino acids. Germline loops: CDR1 LNHDA, CDR2 SQIVND (reference sequence). Trimming removed 7 bases from V and 2 bases from J; junction bases left unmatched: 7. The CDR3 sequence is CASTWGGQNYGYTF. Written as DNA, the CDR3 is TGTGCCAGTACCTGGGGGGGACAGAACTATGGCTACACCTTC.

The rearrangement links TRBV2 to TRBJ2-7; 7 bases match TRBD1. The CDR3 extends over 16 amino acids. The V gene end was trimmed by 6 bases and the J gene end by 2 bases; junction bases not matched to a gene: 13. The germline V gene has CDR1 SNHLY and CDR2 FYNNEI. The CDR3 DNA reads TGTGCCAGCAGCCCAACGAGGGCAGGGGGACCCTACGAGCAGTACTTC. This translates into CASSPTRAGGPYEQYF.

The V and J genes are TRBV28 and TRBJ2-3; D is perhaps TRBD1 (5 bases). This CDR3 is 14 amino acids long. Trimming removed 5 bases at V and 4 bases at J, with 13 bases between. Germline V CDR1 and CDR2: MDHEN, SYDVKM. CDR3 in amino acids: CASSPDSGSDTQYF. CDR3 nucleotides: TGTGCCAGCAGTCCCGACAGTGGATCAGATACGCAGTATTTT. The full variable domain, completed using reference TRBV28 and TRBJ2-3, is DVKVTQSSRYLVKRTGEKVFLECVQDMDHENMFWYRQDPGLGLRLIYFSYDVKMKEKGDIPEGYSVSREKKERFSLILESASTNQTSMYLCASSPDSGSDTQYFGPGTRLTVL.